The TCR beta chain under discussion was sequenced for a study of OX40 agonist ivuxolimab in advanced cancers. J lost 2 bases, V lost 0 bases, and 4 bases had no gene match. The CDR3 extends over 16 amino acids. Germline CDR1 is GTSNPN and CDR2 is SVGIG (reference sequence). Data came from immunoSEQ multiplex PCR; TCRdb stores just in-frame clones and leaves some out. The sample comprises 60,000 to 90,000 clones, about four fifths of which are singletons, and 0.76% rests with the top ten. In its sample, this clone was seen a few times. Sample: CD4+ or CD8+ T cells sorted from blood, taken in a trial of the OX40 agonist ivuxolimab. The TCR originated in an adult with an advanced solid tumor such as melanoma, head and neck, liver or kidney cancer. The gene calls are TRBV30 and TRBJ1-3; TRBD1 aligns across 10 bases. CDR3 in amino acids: CAWSVDRGLAGNTIYF. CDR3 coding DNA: TGTGCCTGGAGTGTTGACAGGGGGCTTGCTGGAAACACCATATATTTT.